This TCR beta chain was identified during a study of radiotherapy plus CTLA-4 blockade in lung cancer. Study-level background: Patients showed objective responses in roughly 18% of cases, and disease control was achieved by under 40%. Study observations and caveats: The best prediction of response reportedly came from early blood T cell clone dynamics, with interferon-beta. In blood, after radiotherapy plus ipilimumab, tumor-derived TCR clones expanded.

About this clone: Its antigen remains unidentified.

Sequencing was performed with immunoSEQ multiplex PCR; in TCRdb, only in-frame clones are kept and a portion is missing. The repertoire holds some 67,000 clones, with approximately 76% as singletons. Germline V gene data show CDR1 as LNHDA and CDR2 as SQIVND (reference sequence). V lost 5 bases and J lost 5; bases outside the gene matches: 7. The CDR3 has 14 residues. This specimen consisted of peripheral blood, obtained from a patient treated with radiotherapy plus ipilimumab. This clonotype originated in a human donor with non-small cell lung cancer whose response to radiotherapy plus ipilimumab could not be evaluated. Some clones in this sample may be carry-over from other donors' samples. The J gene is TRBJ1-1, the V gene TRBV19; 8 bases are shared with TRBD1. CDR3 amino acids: CASSARTGTTEAFF. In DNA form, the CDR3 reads TGTGCCAGTAGTGCTAGGACAGGGACGACTGAAGCTTTCTTT.